This TCR beta chain appears in the sequencing data of a study of read filtering for tumor transcriptome and immune sequencing. Across the study: Patients were 17 male and some 13 female, mean age approximately 70 years, range 47 to 80. Fewer than ten patients were R-ISS I, roughly 17 were R-ISS II, six or seven were R-ISS III. Per sample, TCR-region reads ranged about 4.05 to 10.27 million by IR-seq, about 80 to 1,400 by RNA-seq.

V was clipped by 4 bases and J by 5 bases; unmatched bases: 8. The germline CDR1 and CDR2 sequences are SGHRS and YFSETQ. The CDR3 spans 14 residues. Overall study findings and caveats: Sorted CD138-negative bone marrow cells were not purified T cells.

The library was built from roughly 400 ng RNA with molecular barcoded adaptors for alpha/delta and beta/gamma chains. In TCRdb, the reads were re-called with MiXCR into one record per CDR3 protein. The sample lists approximately 37,000 distinct CDR3 sequences, around 13% occurring once. There are many counts of this clonotype. Its antigen is not identified. The chain combines TRBV5-1 with TRBJ1-2; 7 nucleotides line up with TRBD1. This receptor was obtained from a donor at least 40 years old with multiple myeloma. The sequencing sample was made of a population of CD138-negative cells sorted from bone marrow. In nucleotides, the CDR3 is TGCGCCAGCAGCAGCGGACAGGCTGGTTATGGCTACACCTTC. Its translation: CASSSGQAGYGYTF.